The next 28 T cell receptor beta chains were all read from a single sample in a study of cytomegalovirus exposure and HLA in healthy donors. It was with 60 Vbeta and 13 Jbeta primers that the PCR ran. Here immunoSEQ multiplex PCR was the method, and the copy in TCRdb shows in-frame clones only, minus some. The sample lists some 150,000 clones, 60% to 85% occurring once. Sequences were obtained from PBMCs. Receptors were obtained from a female donor in good health and CMV-seropositive.

This clone has a single count. The chain combines TRBV29-1 with TRBJ1-1; 7 bases line up with TRBD1. V lost 8 bases and J lost 4; bases outside the gene matches: 10. This CDR3 has 13 amino acids. From germline, CDR1 is SQVTM and CDR2 ANQGSEA. The DNA for the CDR3 is TGCAGCACAGCCGACAGGGTGGTCACTGAAGCTTTCTTT. It translates to CSTADRVVTEAFF.

DNA of the CDR3: TGTGCCATCAGTGAGGGGAGGGTTCAGAACACTGAAGCTTTCTTT. It codes for CAISEGRVQNTEAFF. The chain is built from TRBV10-3 and TRBJ1-1; no clear D. CDR3 length: 15 residues. Germline values: CDR1 ENHRY, CDR2 SYGVKD. V lost 2 bases and J lost 1, with 11 bases in between.

The chain has TRBV7-9 and TRBJ2-7, with TRBD1 matching over 7 bases. CDR1 and CDR2 (germline): SEHNR, FQNEAQ (reference sequence). V lost 3 bases and J lost 0; bases outside the gene matches: 2. The CDR3 has 14 amino acids. In DNA, the CDR3 is TGTGCCAGCAGCTTGGACAGGAGCTCCTACGAGCAGTACTTC. Translating it yields CASSLDRSSYEQYF.

The genes are TRBV30 and TRBJ2-1, with 8 bases matching TRBD1. Per germline, CDR1 GTSNPN and CDR2 SVGIG (reference sequence). Trimming removed 0 bases from V and 10 bases from J; junction bases left unmatched: 2. There are 12 residues in the CDR3. The CDR3 loop reads CAWSVRTGEQFF. CDR3 coding DNA: TGTGCCTGGAGTGTCAGGACAGGGGAGCAGTTCTTC.

The gene calls are TRBV5-4 and TRBJ2-7, with TRBD1 identical over 10 bases. This CDR3 spans 15 amino acids. Germline CDR1 reads SGHNT; CDR2 reads YYREEE (reference sequence). Trimming cost V 0 bases and J 0 bases; bases outside gene matches: 0. CDR3 nucleotides: TGTGCCAGCAGCTTGGGGACAGGGGGCTCCTACGAGCAGTACTTC. This sequence encodes CASSLGTGGSYEQYF.

The chain is built from TRBV30 and TRBJ2-7; 9 positions agree with TRBD1. This CDR3 comprises 14 residues. Unmatched junction bases numbered 2, after V lost 2 bases and J lost 0 bases. Looked up from germline, CDR1 is GTSNPN and CDR2 is SVGIG (reference sequence). For the CDR3, the DNA is TGTGCCTGGAGTCCGACAGGGGGCTCCTACGAGCAGTACTTC. Protein sequence: CAWSPTGGSYEQYF. Together with reference TRBV30 and TRBJ2-7, the CDR3 gives the full variable domain: SQTIHQWPATLVQPVGSPLSLECTVEGTSNPNLYWYRQAAGRGLQLLFYSVGIGQISSEVPQNLSASRPQDRQFILSSKKLLLSDSGFYLCAWSPTGGSYEQYFGPGTRLTVT.

This clone was picked up a small number of times. This rearrangement joins TRBV4-1 to TRBJ2-7, with a weak D call TRBD1 (6 bases). The CDR3 consists of 16 residues. Trimming shortened V by 1 base and J by 3 bases, and 16 bases separated the two germline ends. CDR1 and CDR2 (germline): MGHRA, YSYEKL. The DNA of the CDR3 is TGCGCCAGCAGCCAAGTAGCAGCAGGGGCGGGCTACGAGCAGTACTTC. Translated, it gives CASSQVAAGAGYEQYF.

In nucleotides, the CDR3 is TGTGCCAGCAGGCCGGGACTGAGTCCGAGGGGTACGCAGTATTTT. Translation: CASRPGLSPRGTQYF. The J gene is TRBJ2-3, the V gene TRBV27, with D perhaps matching TRBD2 (6 bases). CDR3 length equals 15 residues. The V gene lost 6 bases and the J gene lost 8 bases, with 21 bases spanning the gap. From germline, CDR1 is MNHEY and CDR2 SMNVEV (reference sequence).

V is TRBV30 and J is TRBJ2-1, with D possibly being TRBD1 (5 bases). The germline V and J ends were trimmed by 0 bases and 6 bases, with 12 bases remaining between them. The CDR3 contains 14 residues. Germline CDR1 is GTSNPN and CDR2 is SVGIG (reference sequence). CDR3 protein: CAWSVSDKLNEQFF. DNA of the CDR3: TGTGCCTGGAGTGTATCGGACAAACTCAATGAGCAGTTCTTC.

This clone was observed once. One end of the junction is discordant with germline, which a read error may explain. CDR3 nucleotides: TGTTCCAGCAGCTACGACCCGCTAGCGAACTCCTACGAGCAGTACTTC. It translates to CSSSYDPLANSYEQYF. J is TRBJ2-7 and V is TRBV7-9; TRBD2 is a possible D gene (6 bases). This CDR3 is built from 16 residues. The germline V gene encodes CDR1 SEHNR and CDR2 FQNEAQ (reference sequence).

The V call is TRBV12-5, the J call TRBJ2-1; D remains ambiguous. The CDR3 runs 14 residues. Germline CDR1 is LGHNT and CDR2 is FRNRAP. V was shortened by 4 bases and J by 9 bases, with 16 bases between the two germline ends. This CDR3 reads CASGSPLSTGEQFF. For the CDR3, the DNA is TGTGCTAGTGGTTCCCCCCTCTCGACTGGTGAGCAGTTCTTC.

This chain links TRBV15 with TRBJ2-3; 9 nucleotides match TRBD1. The germline V gene encodes CDR1 LNHNV and CDR2 YYDKDF (reference sequence). V shed 2 bases, J shed 4 bases, and the junction held 7 bases outside the gene matches. This CDR3 is built from 16 residues. The CDR3 DNA follows: TGTGCCACCAGCAGACAACCGGGACAGGGTGCAGATACGCAGTATTTT. Its protein product is CATSRQPGQGADTQYF.

This chain connects TRBV4-2 to TRBJ1-2; D remains ambiguous. Deletions cut 1 base from V and 4 bases from J, with 10 bases between. The CDR3 is made up of 14 amino acids. CDR1 and CDR2 (germline): LGHNA, YNFKEQ. The CDR3 DNA reads as TGTGCCAGCAGCCAAGTCCTGTCGGGCTATGGCTACACCTTC. As protein: CASSQVLSGYGYTF.

Worth noting for this clone: Additional DNA sequences in this sample encode the identical CDR3. V is TRBV5-1 and J is TRBJ2-7, with 8 nucleotides matching TRBD1. The germline CDR1 and CDR2 sequences are SGHRS and YFSETQ. The ends lost 0 bases at V and 4 bases at J; junction bases unmatched: 3. The CDR3 spans 14 residues. The CDR3 DNA reads TGCGCCAGCAGCTTGGGACAGGGGTCTTACGAGCAGTACTTC. It translates to CASSLGQGSYEQYF.

The V gene is TRBV5-4, the J gene TRBJ2-3; D is unresolved. Germline CDR1 reads SGHNT; CDR2 reads YYREEE (reference sequence). Trimming removed 0 bases at V and 5 bases at J, with 7 bases between. The CDR3 is made up of 13 amino acids. CDR3: CASSLALRDTQYF. In DNA, the CDR3 is TGTGCCAGCAGCTTGGCTCTGAGAGATACGCAGTATTTT.

This clone was seen only once. The chain links TRBV7-3 to TRBJ2-2, with 7 bases that match TRBD2. This CDR3 comprises 16 residues. V trimming: 4 bases; J trimming: 1 base; junction bases outside the gene matches: 6. Germline V gene data show CDR1 as SGHTA and CDR2 as FQGTGA. Here the CDR3 reads CASSYEASGNTGELFF. CDR3 nucleotide sequence: TGTGCCAGCAGCTACGAGGCTAGCGGGAACACCGGGGAGCTGTTTTTT. The complete variable domain, with remaining parts taken from reference TRBV7-3 and TRBJ2-2, reads GAGVSQTPSNKVTEKGKYVELRCDPISGHTALYWYRQSLGQGPEFLIYFQGTGAADDSGLPNDRFFAVRPEGSVSTLKIQRTERGDSAVYLCASSYEASGNTGELFFGEGSRLTVL.

The chain joins TRBV19 to TRBJ2-7; 8 bases are a match to TRBD1. V dropped 5 bases and J dropped 0; count of bases not matched to a gene: 6. CDR3 length equals 15 residues. Germline CDR1 and CDR2: LNHDA and SQIVND (reference sequence). CDR3 DNA: TGTGCCAGTAGTGCCGGGACAGGCGACTCCTACGAGCAGTACTTC. It is translated as CASSAGTGDSYEQYF. The complete variable domain, with remaining parts taken from reference TRBV19 and TRBJ2-7, reads DGGITQSPKYLFRKEGQNVTLSCEQNLNHDAMYWYRQDPGQGLRLIYYSQIVNDFQKGDIAEGYSVSREKKESFPLTVTSAQKNPTAFYLCASSAGTGDSYEQYFGPGTRLTVT.

This chain links TRBV15 with TRBJ2-5; 11 nucleotides line up with TRBD2. The CDR3 is 16 residues long. In germline, CDR1 is LNHNV, CDR2 YYDKDF (reference sequence). The ends lost 5 bases at V and 1 base at J; junction bases unmatched: 6. CDR3 protein: CATSEGGLAGQETQYF. CDR3 bases: TGTGCCACCAGCGAGGGAGGACTAGCGGGCCAAGAGACCCAGTACTTC.

The gene calls are TRBV5-1 and TRBJ1-6; D gene uncertain. Germline CDR1 and CDR2: SGHRS and YFSETQ. The CDR3 sequence is 14 residues long. Trimming pared 8 bases from V and 7 bases from J, leaving 16 bases between. Written as DNA, the CDR3 is TGCGCCAGTGCTTTAACGGGGAAGAATTCACCCCTCCACTTT. It codes for CASALTGKNSPLHF.

The CDR3 spells CASSVVAGGNTGELFF. DNA for the CDR3: TGTGCCAGCAGCGTAGTAGCGGGGGGTAACACCGGGGAGCTGTTTTTT. V is TRBV9 and J is TRBJ2-2, with TRBD2 matching 10 bases. Per the germline V gene, CDR1 is SGDLS and CDR2 is YYNGEE. There are 16 residues in the CDR3. The V gene end was trimmed by 0 bases and the J gene end by 2 bases; junction bases not matched to a gene: 1.

J is TRBJ2-3 and V is TRBV18; 11 nucleotides agree with TRBD2. Trimming took 4 bases from V and 5 from J; bases not matched to a gene: 5. CDR1 is KGHSH, CDR2 LQKENI, per germline. CDR3 size: 15 residues. DNA for the CDR3: TGTGCCAGCTCACTGACTAGCGGGGCAAAAGATACGCAGTATTTT. Protein product: CASSLTSGAKDTQYF.

This sequence joins TRBV11-3 and TRBJ2-1; 12 bases match TRBD2. The CDR3 consists of 16 residues. Per the germline V gene, CDR1 is SGHNT and CDR2 is YENEEA. Trimming removed 4 bases from V and 6 bases from J; junction bases left unmatched: 7. The DNA for the CDR3 is TGTGCCAGCAGCTGGAGGACTAGCGGGGTAGTCAATGAGCAGTTCTTC. Its translation: CASSWRTSGVVNEQFF.

CDR3 sequence (DNA): TGCGCCAGCAGCTGGGGCGGCTCTGGGGCCAACGTCCTGACTTTC. Amino acid sequence: CASSWGGSGANVLTF. The V and J genes are TRBV5-1 and TRBJ2-6, with D maybe TRBD1 (5 bases). Germline CDR1 and CDR2: SGHRS and YFSETQ. The CDR3 spans 15 residues. Deletions cut 3 bases from V and 0 bases from J, with 7 bases between.

The V and J genes are TRBV30 and TRBJ2-7; D may be TRBD1 (6 bases). V was shortened by 3 bases and J by 2 bases, with 14 bases between the two germline ends. The CDR3 sequence is 14 residues long. The germline CDR1 and CDR2 sequences are GTSNPN and SVGIG (reference sequence). CDR3 in amino acids: CAWRIGRGPYEQYF. CDR3 nucleotides: TGTGCCTGGAGAATAGGCAGGGGCCCCTACGAGCAGTACTTC.

J is TRBJ2-1 and V is TRBV5-4; the match to TRBD1 covers 8 bases. Unmatched junction bases numbered 12, after V lost 5 bases and J lost 5 bases. Germline CDR1 reads SGHNT; CDR2 reads YYREEE (reference sequence). The CDR3 totals 16 residues. Here the CDR3 reads CASRPGGETVNNEQFF. CDR3 bases: TGTGCCAGCAGACCAGGGGGCGAGACGGTTAACAATGAGCAGTTCTTC.

The sample holds a few counts of this clone. V and J are TRBV11-2 and TRBJ2-3; tentatively, D is TRBD2 (7 bases). The CDR3 is made up of 16 amino acids. Germline loops: CDR1 SGHAT, CDR2 FQNNGV. V was shortened by 2 bases and J by 2 bases, with 14 bases between the two germline ends. CDR3 protein: CASSLRGGDSTDTQYF. DNA of the CDR3: TGTGCCAGCAGCTTAAGGGGGGGGGACTCCACAGATACGCAGTATTTT.

Only a few counts were recorded for this clone. The chain joins TRBV7-2 to TRBJ1-1; TRBD1 is a possible D gene (6 bases). The length of the CDR3 is 14 residues. V dropped 4 bases and J dropped 0 bases, with 9 bases sitting between them. Germline CDR1 SGHTA, CDR2 FQGNSA. CDR3: CASSSGAMNTEAFF. CDR3 DNA sequence: TGTGCCAGCAGCTCAGGGGCCATGAACACTGAAGCTTTCTTT. Together with reference TRBV7-2 and TRBJ1-1, the CDR3 gives the full variable domain: GAGVSQSPSNKVTEKGKDVELRCDPISGHTALYWYRQSLGQGLEFLIYFQGNSAPDKSGLPSDRFSAERTGGSVSTLTIQRTQQEDSAVYLCASSSGAMNTEAFFGQGTRLTVV.

The chain recombines TRBV2 with TRBJ2-5; perhaps TRBD2 as D (5 bases). The CDR3 length is 13 residues. V was clipped by 8 bases and J by 5 bases, with 15 bases between them. In germline, CDR1 is SNHLY, CDR2 FYNNEI. The CDR3 is CASVITRRETQYF. Written as DNA, the CDR3 is TGTGCCAGCGTAATAACTAGGCGGGAGACCCAGTACTTC.